The 20 T cell receptor beta chains listed next were all sequenced from one sample in a study of blood T cell repertoires in COVID-19. Sequenced by immunoSEQ multiplex PCR; TCRdb stores in-frame clones only, minus some. This sample carries about 36,000 clones, about 88% of them seen once, and the ten largest clones take roughly 18%. Source material: peripheral blood. The receptors come from a man between 65 and 85 years old with acute or convalescent COVID-19.

The gene calls are TRBV3-1 (or the pseudogene TRBV3-2) and TRBJ2-1; D gene unclear. The CDR3 is 14 amino acids. Germline V gives CDR1 LGHDT, CDR2 YNNKEL (reference sequence). V shed 2 bases and J shed 7 bases, with 12 bases lying between them. CDR3 amino acids: CASSQYGNMNEQFF. CDR3 nucleotides: TGTGCCAGCAGCCAATATGGCAACATGAATGAGCAGTTCTTC.

The rearrangement links TRBV5-6 to TRBJ2-7, with 8 bases lining up with TRBD1. Germline values: CDR1 SGHDT, CDR2 YYEEEE. V lost 4 bases and J lost 2; bases outside the gene matches: 5. This CDR3 comprises 14 residues. For the CDR3, the DNA is TGTGCCAGCAGCGGAGGGACAGGTACCTACGAGCAGTACTTC. Translation gives CASSGGTGTYEQYF.

The chain employs TRBV12-5 and TRBJ1-3; 10 positions agree with TRBD1. This CDR3 region has 16 residues. The ends lost 1 base at V and 2 bases at J; junction bases unmatched: 2. Germline V gives CDR1 LGHNT, CDR2 FRNRAP. The CDR3 DNA follows: TGTGCTAGTGGTTTGGGACAGGGGGCGACTGGAAACACCATATATTTT. As protein: CASGLGQGATGNTIYF. Supplemented by reference TRBV12-5 and TRBJ1-3, the full variable domain reads DARVTQTPRHKVTEMGQEVTMRCQPILGHNTVFWYRQTMMQGLELLAYFRNRAPLDDSGMPKDRFSAEMPDATLATLKIQPSEPRDSAVYFCASGLGQGATGNTIYFGEGSWLTVV.

This clone appeared a single time. The CDR3 sequence is CASSPTGANVLTF. The CDR3 DNA reads TGTGCCAGCAGCCCCACAGGGGCCAACGTCCTGACTTTC. The rearrangement uses TRBV7-3 and TRBJ2-6; D unresolved. V dropped 5 bases and J dropped 4 bases, with 6 bases sitting between them. CDR3 size: 13 residues. CDR1 and CDR2 (germline): SGHTA, FQGTGA.

The genes are TRBV5-5 and TRBJ2-3; TRBD2 matches 7 bases. The CDR3 covers 15 residues. Germline V gives CDR1 SGHKS, CDR2 YYEKEE (reference sequence). V shed 4 bases, J shed 8 bases, and the junction held 13 bases outside the gene matches. CDR3 sequence (DNA): TGTGCCAGCAGCCTTGGACTAGTAGGTTTGGGTACGCAGTATTTT. Residues: CASSLGLVGLGTQYF. Filled out from reference TRBV5-5 and TRBJ2-3, the complete variable domain reads DAGVTQSPTHLIKTRGQQVTLRCSPISGHKSVSWYQQVLGQGPQFIFQYYEKEERGRGNFPDRFSARQFPNYSSELNVNALLLGDSALYLCASSLGLVGLGTQYFGPGTRLTVL.

The gene calls are TRBV5-4 and TRBJ1-4; D is possibly TRBD1 (6 bases). The CDR3 sequence is 15 residues long. CDR1 is SGHNT and CDR2 is YYREEE in the germline V gene (reference sequence). The V gene lost 1 base and the J gene lost 8 bases, with 15 bases spanning the gap. CDR3 nucleotides: TGTGCCAGCAGCTTGACGGCAGGGGTTCACGAAAAACTGTTTTTT. Residues: CASSLTAGVHEKLFF.

This sequence joins TRBV7-2 and TRBJ2-5; 10 positions match TRBD2. The CDR3 totals 15 residues. After removal of 4 bases from V and 1 base from J, the junction contained 3 bases not matched to a gene. Germline CDR1 is SGHTA and CDR2 is FQGNSA. This chain's CDR3 is CASSWQREGQETQYF. DNA for the CDR3: TGTGCCAGCAGCTGGCAGCGGGAGGGCCAAGAGACCCAGTACTTC.

This clone was observed a handful of times. This chain uses TRBV28 with TRBJ2-3; D is unclear. This CDR3 spans 13 amino acids. Trimming left V 5 bases short and J 0 bases short, with 6 bases between. CDR1 and CDR2 (germline): MDHEN, SYDVKM. CDR3 in amino acids: CASSLGSTDTQYF. The CDR3 nucleotides are TGTGCCAGCAGTCTTGGCAGCACAGATACGCAGTATTTT. The whole variable domain, filled in from reference TRBV28 and TRBJ2-3, reads DVKVTQSSRYLVKRTGEKVFLECVQDMDHENMFWYRQDPGLGLRLIYFSYDVKMKEKGDIPEGYSVSREKKERFSLILESASTNQTSMYLCASSLGSTDTQYFGPGTRLTVL.

A single count supports this clone. The chain has TRBV5-1 and TRBJ1-1, with D possibly TRBD1 on 5 matching bases. V dropped 0 bases and J dropped 7 bases, with 13 bases sitting between them. This CDR3 contains 14 residues. In germline, CDR1 is SGHRS, CDR2 YFSETQ. CDR3 nucleotides: TGCGCCAGCAGCTTGGGTGGGGCCAACTATGAAGCTTTCTTT. Translating gives CASSLGGANYEAFF.

V usage is TRBV28 and J usage is TRBJ1-5; TRBD1 aligns across 8 bases. CDR3 length: 15 residues. V was clipped by 2 bases and J by 6 bases; unmatched bases: 6. Germline V gene sequence: CDR1 MDHEN, CDR2 SYDVKM. CDR3 sequence (DNA): TGTGCCAGCAGTTTAGAGGGCAGGGGGCCTCAGCCCCAGCATTTT. Its protein product is CASSLEGRGPQPQHF.

The rearrangement uses TRBV7-2 and TRBJ2-1; 10 bases fit TRBD2. V was clipped by 5 bases and J by 4 bases; unmatched bases: 5. Germline V gene data show CDR1 as SGHTA and CDR2 as FQGNSA. This CDR3 has 15 residues. Written as DNA, the CDR3 is TGTGCCAGCAGCCCGCTAGCGGGAGTTTACAATGAGCAGTTCTTC. Its protein product is CASSPLAGVYNEQFF.

J is TRBJ2-7 and V is TRBV5-1, with 7 bases matching TRBD1. Trimming cost V 0 bases and J 2 bases; bases outside gene matches: 5. CDR1 is SGHRS, CDR2 YFSETQ, per germline. The CDR3 is 15 amino acids. The CDR3 protein is CASSLEGQYTYEQYF. The DNA for the CDR3 is TGCGCCAGCAGCTTGGAGGGACAGTATACCTACGAGCAGTACTTC.

This clone was counted a few times. This sequence joins TRBV5-6 and TRBJ1-5; D is undetermined. This CDR3 comprises 14 residues. Looked up from germline, CDR1 is SGHDT and CDR2 is YYEEEE. Trimming took off 1 base at V and 6 bases at J, with 11 bases between the two ends. CDR3 sequence: CASSLKGGGQPQHF. The CDR3 nucleotides read TGTGCCAGCAGCTTGAAGGGAGGAGGTCAGCCCCAGCATTTT.

Here the CDR3 DNA reads TGTGCCAGCAGCTTCCCGCTTGCGGTCACAGATACGCAGTATTTT. Translated: CASSFPLAVTDTQYF. The chain carries TRBV7-9 and TRBJ2-3; no clear D gene. The germline V and J ends were trimmed by 3 bases and 2 bases, with 12 bases remaining between them. From germline, CDR1 is SEHNR and CDR2 FQNEAQ (reference sequence). The CDR3 sequence is 15 residues long.

The J gene is TRBJ2-7, the V gene TRBV6-2 or TRBV6-3, with 9 bases that match TRBD2. The CDR3 sequence is 14 residues long. V trimming: 4 bases; J trimming: 2 bases; junction bases outside the gene matches: 3. Germline V gene sequence: CDR1 MNHEY, CDR2 SVGEGT. CDR3 coding DNA: TGTGCCAGCAGTTCCCTAGCGGGAACCTACGAGCAGTACTTC. It yields the protein CASSSLAGTYEQYF.

The rearrangement links TRBV5-4 to TRBJ1-6; the match to TRBD1 covers 8 bases. The trim removed 5 bases at V and 8 bases at J, leaving 15 bases unmatched. Germline V CDR1 and CDR2: SGHNT, YYREEE (reference sequence). CDR3 size: 17 residues. The CDR3 region is CASRSGTGQFGDSPLHF. The CDR3 DNA follows: TGTGCCAGCAGGTCAGGGACAGGCCAATTTGGGGATTCACCCCTCCACTTT. The full variable domain, rest sourced from reference TRBV5-4 and TRBJ1-6, is ETGVTQSPTHLIKTRGQQVTLRCSSQSGHNTVSWYQQALGQGPQFIFQYYREEENGRGNFPPRFSGLQFPNYSSELNVNALELDDSALYLCASRSGTGQFGDSPLHFGNGTRLTVT.

V is TRBV3-1 (or the pseudogene TRBV3-2) and J is TRBJ2-1; 9 bases match TRBD1. The CDR3 extends over 14 amino acids. Unmatched junction bases numbered 4, after V lost 4 bases and J lost 6 bases. Germline V lookup: CDR1 LGHDT, CDR2 YNNKEL (reference sequence). This chain's CDR3 is CASSLGQGFNEQFF. The CDR3, as DNA: TGTGCCAGCAGCCTGGGACAGGGTTTCAATGAGCAGTTCTTC.

This chain joins TRBV9 and TRBJ1-2; 9 bases align to TRBD1. Germline V gene sequence: CDR1 SGDLS, CDR2 YYNGEE. V gave up 0 bases and J gave up 6 bases; unmatched junction bases: 6. This CDR3 has 15 residues. CDR3 DNA: TGTGCCAGCAGCGTAGACCCGGGACAGGGAAATGGCTACACCTTC. Its translation is CASSVDPGQGNGYTF.

By share, this clone ranks as medium-sized. V gene TRBV9 combines with J gene TRBJ2-7; TRBD2 might be the D (6 bases). CDR3 length equals 16 residues. Trimming left V 0 bases short and J 1 base short, with 14 bases between. Germline V gene lookup returns CDR1 SGDLS and CDR2 YYNGEE. This CDR3 is CASSVATTGDSYEQYF. The CDR3 DNA reads as TGTGCCAGCAGCGTAGCTACGACGGGGGATTCCTACGAGCAGTACTTC.

The V gene is TRBV7-3, the J gene TRBJ2-3; D might be TRBD2 (6 bases). Trimming shortened V by 3 bases and J by 1 base, and 11 bases separated the two germline ends. The CDR3 is 15 amino acids. The germline gives CDR1 SGHTA, CDR2 FQGTGA. This CDR3 is CASSFLPGGTDTQYF. CDR3 DNA: TGTGCCAGCAGCTTCCTCCCGGGAGGCACAGATACGCAGTATTTT.